This entry lists 22 T cell receptor beta chains sequenced from one sample in a study of patients and donors after allogeneic stem cell transplantation. Via MiXCR, TCRdb re-called the RT-PCR reads, giving one row per CDR3 protein. The sample yields about a million distinct CDR3 sequences, about 20% seen once. Sequenced: blood, either unsorted or a sorted T cell fraction (not recorded which). The receptors come from a human donor who was either an allogeneic HSCT recipient or a stem cell or donor lymphocyte infusion donor (not recorded which). It is not recorded whose cells these are; they may come from a transplant donor.

This clonotype came up a few times. This chain joins TRBV29-1 and TRBJ1-1; unclear D gene. The germline V gene has CDR1 SQVTM and CDR2 ANQGSEA. The germline V and J ends were trimmed by 4 bases and 8 bases, with 5 bases remaining between them. The CDR3 is 9 amino acids. In nucleotides, the CDR3 is TGCAGCGTTGGGCCAGAAGCTTTCTTT. As protein: CSVGPEAFF.

Ten or more counts support this clonotype. The chain couples TRBV12-3 or TRBV12-4 to TRBJ2-7; 8 bases are a match to TRBD2. The CDR3 runs 14 residues. Unmatched junction bases numbered 3, after V lost 0 bases and J lost 5 bases. CDR3 nucleotide sequence: TGTGCCAGCAGTTTAGCTAGCGGGGACCACGAGCAGTACTTC. Its protein is CASSLASGDHEQYF.

The chain carries TRBV4-3 and TRBJ1-4; tentatively, D is TRBD1 (6 bases). Germline V gene sequence: CDR1 LGHNA, CDR2 YSLEER. The germline V and J ends were trimmed by 0 bases and 3 bases, with 11 bases remaining between them. The CDR3 has 16 residues. The CDR3 reads CASSQEADSANEKLFF. DNA of the CDR3: TGCGCCAGCAGCCAAGAGGCGGACAGCGCTAATGAAAAACTGTTTTTT.

The chain uses TRBV20-1 and TRBJ2-6; 7 bases line up with TRBD1. This CDR3 comprises 15 residues. The V and J ends lost 6 bases and 4 bases, in that order; junction bases with no gene match: 9. Germline-derived CDR1 and CDR2 are DFQATT and SNEGSKA (reference sequence). The CDR3 DNA sequence: TGCAGTGCAACGGACAGGCGCCTAGGGGCCAACGTCCTGACTTTC. It translates to CSATDRRLGANVLTF.

This clonotype was detected only a few times. The chain recombines TRBV4-2 with TRBJ1-2, with unresolved D. The V gene's germline CDR1 is LGHNA and CDR2 YNFKEQ. V lost 0 bases, J lost 4 bases, and 12 bases lay in between. The length of the CDR3 is 15 residues. The CDR3 DNA follows: TGTGCCAGCAGCCAAGAAAGGGAGGGCTCCTATGGCTACACCTTC. Translating gives CASSQEREGSYGYTF.

The chain links TRBV4-2 to TRBJ2-7; D is possibly TRBD1 (6 bases). V was cut by 0 bases and J by 3 bases, with 18 bases left in between. This CDR3 comprises 17 residues. The V gene's germline CDR1 is LGHNA and CDR2 YNFKEQ. In DNA, the CDR3 is TGTGCCAGCAGCCAAGAGGGGGCCGGGCAGCCTAACTACGAGCAGTACTTC. It codes for CASSQEGAGQPNYEQYF.

This clonotype was observed a few times. The chain recombines TRBV9 with TRBJ2-3, with a possible D match to TRBD2 (5 bases). V was trimmed by 0 bases and J by 2 bases, leaving 10 bases between them. The germline V gene has CDR1 SGDLS and CDR2 YYNGEE. CDR3 length: 15 residues. CDR3 nucleotide sequence: TGTGCCAGCAGCGTAGATACACGGGACACAGATACGCAGTATTTT. Its translation is CASSVDTRDTDTQYF. The complete variable domain, with remaining parts taken from reference TRBV9 and TRBJ2-3, reads DSGVTQTPKHLITATGQRVTLRCSPRSGDLSVYWYQQSLDQGLQFLIQYYNGEERAKGNILERFSAQQFPDLHSELNLSSLELGDSALYFCASSVDTRDTDTQYFGPGTRLTVL.

The J gene is TRBJ2-1, the V gene TRBV3-1, with 8 bases that match TRBD1. The CDR3 contains 15 residues. The germline CDR1 and CDR2 sequences are LGHDT and YNNKEL (reference sequence). The V and J ends lost 4 bases and 8 bases, in that order; junction bases with no gene match: 10. CDR3 in DNA: TGTGCCAGCAGCCTCAGACAGGGGTATCTGGATGAGCAGTTCTTC. It is translated as CASSLRQGYLDEQFF.

Many counts were recorded for this clonotype. The rearrangement uses TRBV12-3 or TRBV12-4 and TRBJ2-2; D may be TRBD1 (6 bases). Trimming stripped 6 bases from V and 5 bases from J, with 13 bases between. This CDR3 region has 14 residues. In nucleotides, the CDR3 is TGTGCCAGCAGCTCTACAGGGTCTACCGGGGAGCTGTTTTTT. This encodes CASSSTGSTGELFF.

In this sample, this clonotype turned up a few times. This sequence joins TRBV30 and TRBJ2-7; 7 bases match TRBD2. The CDR3 is made up of 14 amino acids. The germline gives CDR1 GTSNPN, CDR2 SVGIG (reference sequence). The V and J ends lost 8 bases and 0 bases, in that order; junction bases with no gene match: 10. DNA of the CDR3: TGTGCCGGCAATAGCGGGCTAAGCTCCTACGAGCAGTACTTC. This encodes CAGNSGLSSYEQYF. The complete variable domain, with remaining parts taken from reference TRBV30 and TRBJ2-7, reads SQTIHQWPATLVQPVGSPLSLECTVEGTSNPNLYWYRQAAGRGLQLLFYSVGIGQISSEVPQNLSASRPQDRQFILSSKKLLLSDSGFYLCAGNSGLSSYEQYFGPGTRLTVT.

In its sample, this clonotype was seen many times. CDR3 in DNA: TGTGCCAGCTCACCTGACAGGACGAGCACAGATACGCAGTATTTT. Its translation is CASSPDRTSTDTQYF. The chain is built from TRBV18 and TRBJ2-3; perhaps TRBD1 as D (6 bases). Germline CDR1 KGHSH, CDR2 LQKENI. Trimming left V 3 bases short and J 0 bases short, with 10 bases between. This CDR3 contains 15 residues.

This chain uses TRBV20-1 with TRBJ2-3; D ambiguous. Looked up from germline, CDR1 is DFQATT and CDR2 is SNEGSKA (reference sequence). The CDR3 runs 14 residues. Trimming removed 3 bases from V and 4 bases from J, with 14 bases in between. Here the CDR3 reads CSARALGRPDTQYF. The CDR3 DNA follows: TGCAGTGCTAGGGCCCTAGGGCGCCCAGATACGCAGTATTTT.

The genes are TRBV6-1 and TRBJ1-2; D uncertain. Germline CDR1 is MNHNS and CDR2 is SASEGT. V shed 4 bases and J shed 3 bases, with 15 bases lying between them. This CDR3 comprises 15 residues. CDR3 in amino acids: CASSVFYRSDYGYTF. DNA of the CDR3: TGTGCCAGCAGTGTGTTTTACCGATCCGACTATGGCTACACCTTC.

The rearrangement links TRBV9 to TRBJ2-2, with TRBD2 identical over 8 bases. This CDR3 contains 17 residues. Germline values: CDR1 SGDLS, CDR2 YYNGEE. The ends lost 0 bases at V and 0 bases at J; junction bases unmatched: 4. The DNA of the CDR3 is TGTGCCAGCAGCGTAGGATGGACTAGCCCGAACACCGGGGAGCTGTTTTTT. It codes for CASSVGWTSPNTGELFF.

The rearrangement joins TRBV6-2 or TRBV6-3 to TRBJ2-1, with a weak D call TRBD1 (7 bases). This CDR3 has 21 amino acids. Germline loops: CDR1 MNHEY, CDR2 SVGEGT. Trimming took 2 bases from V and 6 from J, leaving 32 bases between them. CDR3: CASSYPRVGQEGTFVGNEQFF. The CDR3 DNA sequence: TGTGCCAGCAGTTACCCTCGAGTAGGACAGGAAGGGACTTTCGTTGGCAATGAGCAGTTCTTC.

The table lists this clonotype with a few counts. The chain uses TRBV3-1 and TRBJ2-1; 8 bases line up with TRBD2. Germline CDR1 is LGHDT and CDR2 is YNNKEL (reference sequence). This CDR3 region has 17 residues. V shed 5 bases, J shed 7 bases, and the junction held 16 bases outside the gene matches. CDR3 amino acids: CASSDGSTGGPRNEQFF. The CDR3 nucleotides are TGTGCCAGCAGCGACGGGTCTACGGGAGGGCCGAGAAATGAGCAGTTCTTC.

The gene calls are TRBV5-1 and TRBJ2-1; no reliable D call. Trimming stripped 4 bases from V and 5 bases from J, with 7 bases between. This CDR3 is built from 12 residues. Germline-derived CDR1 and CDR2 are SGHRS and YFSETQ. CDR3 nucleotides: TGCGCCAGCAGCATAAGCCACAATGAGCAGTTCTTC. It yields the protein CASSISHNEQFF.

This clonotype was observed a few times. The chain uses TRBV12-3 or TRBV12-4 and TRBJ2-2; D is uncertain. With 8 bases removed from V and 4 bases from J, the gap between germline ends came to 5 bases. This CDR3 spans 11 amino acids. The CDR3 reads CASCSTGELFF. The CDR3 bases are TGTGCCAGCTGCAGCACCGGGGAGCTGTTTTTT.

V is TRBV7-2 and J is TRBJ2-1; 7 nucleotides align to TRBD2. CDR1 and CDR2 (germline): SGHTA, FQGNSA. The CDR3 runs to 16 residues. Trimming took 4 bases from V and 5 from J; bases not matched to a gene: 11. CDR3 DNA sequence: TGTGCCAGCAGCTGGGGGAAGCGGGGTAGACACAATGAGCAGTTCTTC. It specifies CASSWGKRGRHNEQFF.

This clonotype was seen at least ten times. This chain joins TRBV20-1 and TRBJ2-1; no reliable D call. CDR3 length equals 10 residues. The germline V gene has CDR1 DFQATT and CDR2 SNEGSKA (reference sequence). The CDR3 here is CSAAYNEQFF. CDR3 DNA: TGCAGCGCCGCCTACAATGAGCAGTTCTTC.

The rearrangement uses TRBV20-1 and TRBJ2-2, with a tentative D call TRBD2 (5 bases). The CDR3 is 15 amino acids. The germline V gene encodes CDR1 DFQATT and CDR2 SNEGSKA (reference sequence). Trimming left V 1 base short and J 2 bases short, with 11 bases between. CDR3 residues: CSARVLGDNTGELFF. CDR3 DNA: TGCAGTGCTAGAGTCCTCGGGGATAACACCGGGGAGCTGTTTTTT.

The table lists this clonotype with a few counts. The rearrangement joins TRBV24-1 to TRBJ2-2; 8 bases are a match to TRBD2. Looked up from germline, CDR1 is KGHDR and CDR2 is SFDVKD. This CDR3 has 16 amino acids. The trim removed 3 bases at V and 6 bases at J, leaving 8 bases unmatched. CDR3 loop: CATSDPGLVIAGELFF. The CDR3 region has the DNA TGTGCCACCAGTGATCCGGGACTAGTAATCGCCGGGGAGCTGTTTTTT.